The clone carrying this T cell receptor beta chain has more than one count but fewer than ten. The data are from a study of cytomegalovirus exposure and HLA in healthy donors. The PCR was carried out with 60 Vbeta primers and 13 Jbeta primers. Sequenced by immunoSEQ multiplex PCR; TCRdb stores in-frame clones only, minus some. The data show under 200,000 clones, around 72% seen once. From germline, CDR1 is MNHEY and CDR2 SMNVEV (reference sequence). The V segment lost 10 bases and the J segment 0 bases; nucleotides outside the gene matches: 8. CDR3 length: 14 amino acids. Sequenced sample: PBMCs. The receptor's source is a woman aged 40 to 49 in good health and CMV-seropositive. The rearrangement uses TRBV27 and TRBJ2-7; 8 bases line up with TRBD1. CDR3 in amino acids: CATSRDRSSYEQYF. Written as DNA, the CDR3 is TGTGCCACCTCCCGGGACAGGAGCTCCTACGAGCAGTACTTC.